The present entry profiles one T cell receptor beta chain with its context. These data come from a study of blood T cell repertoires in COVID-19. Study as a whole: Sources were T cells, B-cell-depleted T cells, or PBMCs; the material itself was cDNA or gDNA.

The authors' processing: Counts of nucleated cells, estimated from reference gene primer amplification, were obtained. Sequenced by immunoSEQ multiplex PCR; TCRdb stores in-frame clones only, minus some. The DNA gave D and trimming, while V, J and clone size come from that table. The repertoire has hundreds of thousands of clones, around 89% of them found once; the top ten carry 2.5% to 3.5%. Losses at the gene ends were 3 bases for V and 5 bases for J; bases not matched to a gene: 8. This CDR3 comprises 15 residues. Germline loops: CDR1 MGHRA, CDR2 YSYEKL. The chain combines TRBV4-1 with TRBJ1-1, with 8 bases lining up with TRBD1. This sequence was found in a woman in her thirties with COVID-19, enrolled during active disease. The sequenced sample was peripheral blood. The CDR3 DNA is TGCGCCAGCAGCCAGGCCTACAGGGGGAGGACTGAAGCTTTCTTT. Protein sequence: CASSQAYRGRTEAFF.